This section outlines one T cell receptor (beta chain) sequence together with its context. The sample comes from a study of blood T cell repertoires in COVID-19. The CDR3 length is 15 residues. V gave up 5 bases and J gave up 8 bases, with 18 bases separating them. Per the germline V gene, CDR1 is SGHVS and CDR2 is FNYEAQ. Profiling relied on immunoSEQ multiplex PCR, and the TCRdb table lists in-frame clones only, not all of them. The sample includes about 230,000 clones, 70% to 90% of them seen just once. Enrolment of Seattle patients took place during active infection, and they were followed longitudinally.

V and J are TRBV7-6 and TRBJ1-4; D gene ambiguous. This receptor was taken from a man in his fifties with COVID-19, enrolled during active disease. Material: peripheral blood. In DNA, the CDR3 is TGTGCCAGCAGCCCCAGGATGGAAGAACAGGAAAAACTGTTTTTT. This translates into CASSPRMEEQEKLFF.